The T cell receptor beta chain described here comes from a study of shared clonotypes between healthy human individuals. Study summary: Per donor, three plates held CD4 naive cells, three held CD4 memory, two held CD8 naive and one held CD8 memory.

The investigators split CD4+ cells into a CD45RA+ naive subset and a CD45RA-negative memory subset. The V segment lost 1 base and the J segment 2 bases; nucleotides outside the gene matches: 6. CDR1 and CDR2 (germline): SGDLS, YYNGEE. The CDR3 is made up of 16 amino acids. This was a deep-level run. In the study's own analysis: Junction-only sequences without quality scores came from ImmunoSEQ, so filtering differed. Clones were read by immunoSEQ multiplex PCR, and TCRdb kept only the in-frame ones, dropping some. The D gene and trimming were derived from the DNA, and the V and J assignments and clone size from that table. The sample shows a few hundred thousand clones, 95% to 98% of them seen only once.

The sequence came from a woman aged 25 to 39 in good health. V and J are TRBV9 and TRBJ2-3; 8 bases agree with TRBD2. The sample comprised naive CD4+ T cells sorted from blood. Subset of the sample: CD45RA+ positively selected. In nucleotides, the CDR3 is TGTGCCAGCAGCGTATGGCTAGCGGGTAACACAGATACGCAGTATTTT. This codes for CASSVWLAGNTDTQYF.